A selection of T cell receptor beta chains follows, all from one sample in a study of shared clonotypes between healthy human individuals. Repertoires were generated with immunoSEQ multiplex PCR, while TCRdb's copy carries only in-frame clones and drops some. There are 450,000 to 500,000 clones in the sample; 65% to 85% occur only once, and roughly 13% lies in the top ten. The sequenced sample was PBMCs. All receptors come from a woman between 40 and 55 years old in good health. Some clones in this sample may be carry-over from other donors' samples. CDR3s include the opening cysteine and the closing phenylalanine or tryptophan. Fields, in order: V gene, clone size, J gene, D gene, CDR3 DNA, CDR3 protein. The D gene is left open where the match is weak. Not every row has a clone size; where given, it reads once, few, many or a size class.

>TRBV10-3|-|TRBJ2-7|TRBD2
TGTGCCATCAGTGCCCGGGGGGGGTCCGGCGTTTTCTCCTACGAGCAGTACTTC
CAISARGGSGVFSYEQYF
>TRBV6-1|once|TRBJ1-5|-
TGTGCCAGCAGTGTGGCAGGCCCTCCTCAGCCCCAGCATTTT
CASSVAGPPQPQHF
>TRBV18|few|TRBJ1-1|-
TGTGCCAGCTTCCCGACAGTCTCCACCTCTGAAGCTTTCTTT
CASFPTVSTSEAFF
>TRBV4-1|-|TRBJ2-7|TRBD1
TGCGCCAGCAGCCCGGGACAGGGCTTCTACGAGCAGTACTTC
CASSPGQGFYEQYF
>TRBV6-5|-|TRBJ1-1|-
TGTGCCAGCAGAACGGGGGGGGCTTGGGTTCGGGAAGCTTTCTTT
CASRTGGAWVREAFF
>TRBV6-1|-|TRBJ1-5|-
TGTGCCAGCAGTGTAGCCGGACAGATTAGCAATCAGCCCCAGCATTTT
CASSVAGQISNQPQHF
>TRBV5-6|-|TRBJ2-2|-
TGTGCCAGCAGCTCGATGGACAGGAACACCGGGGAGCTGTTTTTT
CASSSMDRNTGELFF
>TRBV5-1|few|TRBJ1-5|TRBD1
TGCGCCAGCAGCTTTACGACAGGGAACAATCAGCCCCAGCATTTT
CASSFTTGNNQPQHF
>TRBV5-1|-|TRBJ1-3|-
TGCGCCAGCAGCTCTTCACAGTCCTCTGGAAACACCATATATTTT
CASSSSQSSGNTIYF
>TRBV2|few|TRBJ1-4|-
TGTGCCAGCAGTGAATGGGAAAAACTGTTTTTT
CASSEWEKLFF
>TRBV7-2|few|TRBJ2-5|-
TGTGCCAGCAGCTTAGTGGCACAGATCCAAGAGACCCAGTACTTC
CASSLVAQIQETQYF
>TRBV19|few|TRBJ2-5|TRBD1
TGTGCCAGTAGTATTGAGGTCGGGACAGGCCAAGAGACCCAGTACTTC
CASSIEVGTGQETQYF